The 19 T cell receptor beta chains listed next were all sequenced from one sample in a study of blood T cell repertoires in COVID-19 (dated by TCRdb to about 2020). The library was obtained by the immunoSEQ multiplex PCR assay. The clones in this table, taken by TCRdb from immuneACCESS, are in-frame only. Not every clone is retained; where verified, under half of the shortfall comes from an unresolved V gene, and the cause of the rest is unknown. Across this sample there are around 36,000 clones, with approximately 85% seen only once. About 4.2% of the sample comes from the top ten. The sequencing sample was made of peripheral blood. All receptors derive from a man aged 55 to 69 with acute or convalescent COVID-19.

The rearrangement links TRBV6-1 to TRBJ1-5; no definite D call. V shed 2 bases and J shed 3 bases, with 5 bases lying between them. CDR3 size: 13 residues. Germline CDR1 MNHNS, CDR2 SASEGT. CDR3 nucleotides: TGTGCCAGCAGTGAATCAGTCAATCAGCCCCAGCATTTT. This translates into CASSESVNQPQHF.

The CDR3 sequence is CASSYSGGNSNEQFF. The CDR3 DNA is TGTGCCAGCAGCTACTCCGGGGGGAACAGCAATGAGCAGTTCTTC. The rearrangement links TRBV5-6 to TRBJ2-1; 7 positions match TRBD2. The CDR3 length is 15 residues. V lost 3 bases, J lost 6 bases, and 9 bases stayed unmatched. The V gene's germline CDR1 is SGHDT and CDR2 YYEEEE.

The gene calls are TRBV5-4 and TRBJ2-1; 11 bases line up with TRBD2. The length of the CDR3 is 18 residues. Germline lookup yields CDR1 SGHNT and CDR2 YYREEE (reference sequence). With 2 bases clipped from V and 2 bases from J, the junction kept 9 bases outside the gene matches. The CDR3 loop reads CASSFSSGRSLAYNEQFF. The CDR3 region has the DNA TGTGCCAGCAGCTTTTCTAGCGGGAGGTCCCTAGCCTACAATGAGCAGTTCTTC.

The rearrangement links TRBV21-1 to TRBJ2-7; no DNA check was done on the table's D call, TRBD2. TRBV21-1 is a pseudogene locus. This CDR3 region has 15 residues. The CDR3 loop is CASSNGGRLSSEQYF. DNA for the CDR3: TGTGCCAGCAGCAATGGAGGCAGATTAAGTTCCGAGCAGTACTTC.

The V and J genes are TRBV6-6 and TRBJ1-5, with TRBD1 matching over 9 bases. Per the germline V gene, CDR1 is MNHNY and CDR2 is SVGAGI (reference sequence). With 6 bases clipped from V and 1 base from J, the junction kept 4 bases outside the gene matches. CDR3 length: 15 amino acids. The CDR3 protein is CASRDRGSSNQPQHF. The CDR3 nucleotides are TGTGCCAGCAGAGACAGGGGGAGCAGCAATCAGCCCCAGCATTTT.

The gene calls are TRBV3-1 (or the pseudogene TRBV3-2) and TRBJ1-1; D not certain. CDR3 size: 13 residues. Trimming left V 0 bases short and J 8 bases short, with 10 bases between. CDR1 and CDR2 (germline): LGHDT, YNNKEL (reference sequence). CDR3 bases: TGTGCCAGCAGCCAAGAAGCGAGGGCCGAAGCTTTCTTT. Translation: CASSQEARAEAFF.

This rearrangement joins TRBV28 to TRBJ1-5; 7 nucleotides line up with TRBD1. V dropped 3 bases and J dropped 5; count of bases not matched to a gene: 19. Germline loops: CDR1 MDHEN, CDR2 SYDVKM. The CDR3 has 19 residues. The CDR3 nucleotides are TGTGCCAGCAGTTTGGTCCTCCCGGAACTGACAGGGTCCCATCAGCCCCAGCATTTT. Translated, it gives CASSLVLPELTGSHQPQHF. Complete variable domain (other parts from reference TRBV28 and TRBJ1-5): DVKVTQSSRYLVKRTGEKVFLECVQDMDHENMFWYRQDPGLGLRLIYFSYDVKMKEKGDIPEGYSVSREKKERFSLILESASTNQTSMYLCASSLVLPELTGSHQPQHFGDGTRLSIL.

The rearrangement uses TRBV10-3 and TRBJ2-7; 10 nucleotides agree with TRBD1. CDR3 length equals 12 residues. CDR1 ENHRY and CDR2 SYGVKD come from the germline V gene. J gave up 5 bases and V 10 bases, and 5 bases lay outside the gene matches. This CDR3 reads CASGTGVNEQYF. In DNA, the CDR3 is TGTGCCAGCGGGACAGGGGTCAACGAGCAGTACTTC.

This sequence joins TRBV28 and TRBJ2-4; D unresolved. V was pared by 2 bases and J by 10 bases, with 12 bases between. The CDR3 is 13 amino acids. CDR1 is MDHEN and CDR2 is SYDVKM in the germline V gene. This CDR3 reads CASSLRSPRIQYF. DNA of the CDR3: TGTGCCAGCAGTTTACGGTCTCCGCGAATTCAGTACTTC.

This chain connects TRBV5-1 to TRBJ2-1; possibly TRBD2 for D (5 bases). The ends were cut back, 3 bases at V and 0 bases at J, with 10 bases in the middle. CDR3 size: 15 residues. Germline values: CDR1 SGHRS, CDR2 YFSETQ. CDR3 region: CASSSLGSSYNEQFF. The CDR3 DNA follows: TGCGCCAGCAGCTCCCTGGGGAGCTCCTACAATGAGCAGTTCTTC.

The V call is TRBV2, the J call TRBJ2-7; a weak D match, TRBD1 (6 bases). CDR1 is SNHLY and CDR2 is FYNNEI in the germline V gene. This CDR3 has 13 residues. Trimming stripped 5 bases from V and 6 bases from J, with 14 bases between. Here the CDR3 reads CASSPGVLLEQYF. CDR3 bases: TGTGCCAGCAGTCCAGGGGTTTTGCTCGAGCAGTACTTC.

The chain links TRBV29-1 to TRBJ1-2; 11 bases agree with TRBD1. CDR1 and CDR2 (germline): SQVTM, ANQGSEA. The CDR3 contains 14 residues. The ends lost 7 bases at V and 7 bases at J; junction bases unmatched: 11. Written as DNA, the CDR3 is TGCAGCGCCGACACGGACAGGGGGCGCGGTGGCTACACCTTC. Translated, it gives CSADTDRGRGGYTF.

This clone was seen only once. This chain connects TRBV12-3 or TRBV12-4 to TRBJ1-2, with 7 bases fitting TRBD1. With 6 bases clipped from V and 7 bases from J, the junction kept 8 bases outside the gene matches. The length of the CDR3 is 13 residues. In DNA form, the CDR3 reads TGTGCCAGCAGACTAACAGGGGTTAGTGGCTACACCTTC. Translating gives CASRLTGVSGYTF.

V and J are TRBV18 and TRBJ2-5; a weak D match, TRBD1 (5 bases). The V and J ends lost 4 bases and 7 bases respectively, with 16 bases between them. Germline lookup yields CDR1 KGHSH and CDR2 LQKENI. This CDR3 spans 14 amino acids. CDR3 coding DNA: TGTGCCAGCTCACAGAATAAGGGGTTATGGACCCAGTACTTC. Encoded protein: CASSQNKGLWTQYF.

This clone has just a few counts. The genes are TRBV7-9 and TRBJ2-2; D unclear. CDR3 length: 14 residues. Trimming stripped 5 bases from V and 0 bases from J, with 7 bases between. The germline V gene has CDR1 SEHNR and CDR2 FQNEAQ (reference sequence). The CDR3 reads CASSPDTNTGELFF. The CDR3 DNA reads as TGTGCCAGCAGCCCAGACACGAACACCGGGGAGCTGTTTTTT.

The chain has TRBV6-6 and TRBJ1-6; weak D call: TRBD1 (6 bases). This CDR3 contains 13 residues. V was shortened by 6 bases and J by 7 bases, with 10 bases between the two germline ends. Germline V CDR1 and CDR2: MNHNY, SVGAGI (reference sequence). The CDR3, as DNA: TGTGCCAGCAGGCCGACAGGCAATTCACCCCTCCACTTT. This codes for CASRPTGNSPLHF.

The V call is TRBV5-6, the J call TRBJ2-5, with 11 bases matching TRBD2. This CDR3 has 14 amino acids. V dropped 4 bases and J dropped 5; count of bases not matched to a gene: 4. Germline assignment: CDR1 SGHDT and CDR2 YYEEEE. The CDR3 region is CASSTLAGGETQYF. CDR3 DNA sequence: TGTGCCAGCAGCACATTAGCGGGAGGGGAGACCCAGTACTTC.

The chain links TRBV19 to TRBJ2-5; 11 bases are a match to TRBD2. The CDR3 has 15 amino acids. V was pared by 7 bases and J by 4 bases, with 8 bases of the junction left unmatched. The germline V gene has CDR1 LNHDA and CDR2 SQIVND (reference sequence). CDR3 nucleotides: TGTGCCAGTACCAATATAGCGGGGGGGAGAGAGACCCAGTACTTC. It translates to CASTNIAGGRETQYF.

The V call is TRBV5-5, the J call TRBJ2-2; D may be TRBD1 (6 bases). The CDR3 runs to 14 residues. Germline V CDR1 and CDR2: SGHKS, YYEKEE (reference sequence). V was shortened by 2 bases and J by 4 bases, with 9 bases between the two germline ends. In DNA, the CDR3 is TGTGCCAGCAGCTTATCAGGGGTCACCGGGGAGCTGTTTTTT. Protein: CASSLSGVTGELFF.